This T cell receptor (beta chain) appears in the sequencing data of a study of CD8 T cells in ankylosing spondylitis. Study observations and caveats: Disease-linked clones were found to be CD8+ and relatively rare in peripheral blood. Disease-associated clones were reportedly significantly overrepresented in matched ankylosing spondylitis synovial fluid. For ankylosing spondylitis blood, a TCR beta motif of about eight highly homologous variants appeared characteristic. Earlier work had already found some motif variants in reactive arthritis synovial fluid and blood.

Scientists made TCR beta libraries using quantitative 5'-RACE with molecular barcodes. TCRdb recomputed calls from the 5' RACE reads with MiXCR, one row per CDR3 protein. The sample has hundreds of thousands of distinct CDR3 sequences; approximately 12% are singletons. Points on this clonotype: The antigen remains undetermined.

The receptor was isolated from a male donor with ankylosing spondylitis. Sequencing was performed on blood, either unsorted or a sorted T cell fraction (not recorded which).

CDR3 sequence: CASSQDISGPDTQYF. DNA for the CDR3: TGTGCCAGCAGCCAAGACATTTCGGGACCAGATACGCAGTATTTT. The chain recombines TRBV3-1 with TRBJ2-3; D is perhaps TRBD1 or TRBD2 (5 bases each). V lost 0 bases and J 4 bases, leaving 11 bases between the germline ends. This CDR3 comprises 15 residues. Looked up from germline, CDR1 is LGHDT and CDR2 is YNNKEL (reference sequence).